This T cell receptor (beta chain) emerged from a study of CD8 T cells in ankylosing spondylitis. Ten or more counts support this clonotype. Its specificity is not known. It was by quantitative 5'-RACE with molecular barcodes that TCR beta libraries were made. MiXCR was run by TCRdb on the 5' RACE reads, yielding one entry per CDR3 protein. Of some 120,000 distinct CDR3 sequences listed, around 7% are singletons. General study points: Earlier reports found some motif variants in synovial fluid and blood in reactive arthritis. Apparently characteristic of ankylosing spondylitis blood was a TCR beta motif (roughly eight highly homologous variants). Disease-linked clones were reportedly significantly enriched in matched ankylosing spondylitis synovial fluid.

This CDR3 has 15 amino acids. V lost 4 bases to trimming and J lost 3 bases; unmatched junction nucleotides: 7. The V gene is TRBV12-3 or TRBV12-4, the J gene TRBJ2-7; 9 positions agree with TRBD1. The sequencing input was blood, either unsorted or a sorted T cell fraction (not recorded which). The clonotype was recovered from a male donor with ankylosing spondylitis or in good health (not recorded which). The CDR3 region is CASSWGVTGGYEQYF. CDR3 bases: TGTGCCAGCAGTTGGGGGGTGACAGGGGGCTACGAGCAGTACTTC.